This T cell receptor beta chain derives from a study of OX40 agonist ivuxolimab in advanced cancers. Germline lookup yields CDR1 SGHVS and CDR2 FQNEAQ. Trimming cost V 1 base and J 5 bases, with 8 bases left between them. The CDR3 runs to 14 residues. Libraries were prepared by immunoSEQ multiplex PCR; TCRdb keeps only in-frame clonotypes and omits some of them. The data show 45,000 to 65,000 clones, with roughly four fifths seen just once and 0.6% to 0.8% held by the top ten. The chain joins TRBV7-8 to TRBJ1-4; possible D gene TRBD1, 5 bases. The clonotype was recovered from an adult with an advanced solid tumor such as melanoma, head and neck, liver or kidney cancer. Material: CD4+ or CD8+ T cells sorted from blood, obtained in a trial of the OX40 agonist ivuxolimab. In DNA, the CDR3 is TGTGCCAGCAGCTTAGTTCGACAGAATGAAAAACTGTTTTTT. It codes for CASSLVRQNEKLFF.